This TCR beta chain was recovered during a study of blood T cell repertoires in COVID-19. As for the study in general: Spain, Italy and the United States supplied samples that represented acute and convalescent COVID-19. PBMCs, B-cell-depleted T cells, or T cells provided the cDNA or gDNA that made up the material.

Participants reported their clinical history, and cohort assignment relied on those reports. A PCR-confirmed or clinician-diagnosed COVID-19 case had contacted exposed participants within 2 weeks of entry. Here immunoSEQ multiplex PCR was the method, and the copy in TCRdb shows in-frame clones only, minus some. The data hold roughly 200,000 clones, with 83% observed a single time. The CDR3 extends over 15 amino acids. V was pared by 4 bases and J by 6 bases, with 5 bases of the junction left unmatched. Germline V gives CDR1 SGHNT, CDR2 YYREEE (reference sequence). The source of this sequence is a woman aged 50 to 60 who had been exposed to COVID-19. The sample comprised PBMCs or T cells enriched from blood (not recorded which). The chain combines TRBV5-4 with TRBJ2-1; 12 nucleotides agree with TRBD2. CDR3 sequence (DNA): TGTGCCAGCAGCCCCGGACTAGCGGGGACCAATGAGCAGTTCTTC. The encoded protein is CASSPGLAGTNEQFF.